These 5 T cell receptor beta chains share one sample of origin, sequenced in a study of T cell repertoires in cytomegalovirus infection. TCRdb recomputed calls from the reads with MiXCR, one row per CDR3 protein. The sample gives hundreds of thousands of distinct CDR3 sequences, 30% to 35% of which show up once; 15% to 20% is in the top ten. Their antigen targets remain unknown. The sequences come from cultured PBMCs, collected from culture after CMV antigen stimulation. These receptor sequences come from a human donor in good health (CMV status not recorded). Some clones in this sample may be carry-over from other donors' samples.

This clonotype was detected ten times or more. The CDR3: CASSLEGQGNSPLHF. As DNA, the CDR3 is TGTGCCAGCAGCTTGGAGGGACAGGGGAATTCACCCCTCCACTTT. The V and J genes are TRBV5-6 and TRBJ1-6, with 10 bases matching TRBD1. The germline V gene encodes CDR1 SGHDT and CDR2 YYEEEE. J lost 7 bases, V lost 0 bases, and 1 base had no gene match. The CDR3 totals 15 residues.

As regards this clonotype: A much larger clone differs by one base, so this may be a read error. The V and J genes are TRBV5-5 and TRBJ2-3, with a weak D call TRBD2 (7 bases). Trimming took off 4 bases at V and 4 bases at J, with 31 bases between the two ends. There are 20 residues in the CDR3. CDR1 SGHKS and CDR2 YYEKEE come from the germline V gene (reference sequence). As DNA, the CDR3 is TGTGCCAGCAGCACAGCGACCCAAGCAATGGGGGGGCTTGCGGCAGATACGCAGTATTTT. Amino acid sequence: CASSTATQAMGGLAADTQYF.

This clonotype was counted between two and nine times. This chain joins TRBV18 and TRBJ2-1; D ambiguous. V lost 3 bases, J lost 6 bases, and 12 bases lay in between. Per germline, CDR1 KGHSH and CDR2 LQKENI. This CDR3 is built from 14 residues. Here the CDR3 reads CASSPIGRTNEQFF. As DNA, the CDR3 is TGTGCCAGCTCACCTATCGGACGGACCAATGAGCAGTTCTTC.

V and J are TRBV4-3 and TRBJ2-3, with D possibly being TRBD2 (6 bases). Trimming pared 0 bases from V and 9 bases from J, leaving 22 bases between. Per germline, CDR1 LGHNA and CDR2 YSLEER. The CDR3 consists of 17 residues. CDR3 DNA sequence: TGCGCCAGCAGCCAAGACGGTTGGACTAACGGCGGCGGAACGCAGTATTTT. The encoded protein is CASSQDGWTNGGGTQYF.

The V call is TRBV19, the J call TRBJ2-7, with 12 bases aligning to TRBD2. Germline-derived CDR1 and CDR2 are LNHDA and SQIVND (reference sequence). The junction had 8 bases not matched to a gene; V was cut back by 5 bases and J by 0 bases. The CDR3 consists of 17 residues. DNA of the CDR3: TGTGCCAGTAGTTCTTGGACTAGCGGGATCAACTCCTACGAGCAGTACTTC. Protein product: CASSSWTSGINSYEQYF.